The 22 T cell receptor beta chains below were found in one sample sequenced in a study of T cells after yellow fever vaccination. TCRdb processed the 5' RACE reads anew with MiXCR; each CDR3 protein has one entry. Counted here are some 500,000 distinct CDR3 sequences, less than 15% occurring once; the ten biggest clones make up 11% to 15%. The specimen comprised PBMCs, sampled on the day of the yellow fever booster vaccination. The source is a man aged 25-45 years who received the YFV17D yellow fever vaccine.

This chain links TRBV25-1 with TRBJ2-7, with D tentatively TRBD1 or TRBD2 (5 bases each). The V end lost 6 bases, the J end lost 4 bases, and 13 bases lay between the germline ends. Looked up from germline, CDR1 is MGHDK and CDR2 is SYGVNS. The CDR3 totals 13 residues. The CDR3 DNA is TGTGCCAGCAGAGCGTCCGGGGCTTACGAGCAGTACTTC. This codes for CASRASGAYEQYF.

The chain recombines TRBV30 with TRBJ2-1; D unresolved. The CDR3 sequence is 15 residues long. Germline V gives CDR1 GTSNPN, CDR2 SVGIG (reference sequence). The ends were cut back, 4 bases at V and 9 bases at J, with 22 bases in the middle. CDR3 sequence reads: CAWTRISGLRGEQFF. DNA for the CDR3: TGTGCCTGGACCCGTATATCCGGTCTTCGCGGTGAGCAGTTCTTC.

J is TRBJ2-7 and V is TRBV12-3 or TRBV12-4, with 8 bases aligning to TRBD1. The CDR3 runs 13 residues. V was pared by 8 bases and J by 3 bases, with 6 bases of the junction left unmatched. The CDR3 DNA reads TGTGCCAGCGGACGGACAGGGTACTACGAGCAGTACTTC. It translates to CASGRTGYYEQYF.

Only a few counts were recorded for this clonotype. The genes are TRBV2 and TRBJ2-2; D is uncertain. V was clipped by 6 bases and J by 4 bases, with 3 bases between them. This CDR3 has 11 residues. The germline CDR1 and CDR2 sequences are SNHLY and FYNNEI. As DNA, the CDR3 is TGTGCCAGCAGGGTCACCGGGGAGCTGTTTTTT. This sequence encodes CASRVTGELFF. Combining the CDR3 with reference TRBV2 and TRBJ2-2 gives the whole variable domain EPEVTQTPSHQVTQMGQEVILRCVPISNHLYFYWYRQILGQKVEFLVSFYNNEISEKSEIFDDQFSVERPDGSNFTLKIRSTKLEDSAMYFCASRVTGELFFGEGSRLTVL.

About this clonotype itself: The junction differs from germline at one of its ends, possibly a read error. This chain connects TRBV29-1 to TRBJ1-3, with D unclear. CDR1 and CDR2 (germline): SQVTM, ANQGSEA. The CDR3 is 13 amino acids. The CDR3 sequence is CSVELVTSLTPDF. The CDR3 region has the DNA TGCAGCGTTGAACTTGTGACGAGCCTGACCCCGGATTTT. The full variable domain, completed using reference TRBV29-1 and TRBJ1-3, is SAVISQKPSRDICQRGTSLTIQCQVDSQVTMMFWYRQQPGQSLTLIATANQGSEATYESGFVIDKFPISRPNLTFSTLTVSNMSPEDSSIYLCSVELVTSLTPDFGEGSWLTVV.

This clonotype was recorded a few times. The chain joins TRBV11-2 to TRBJ2-3; TRBD2 matches at 14 bases. The CDR3 is 15 amino acids. V shed 7 bases, J shed 4 bases, and the junction held 4 bases outside the gene matches. In germline, CDR1 is SGHAT, CDR2 FQNNGV. The chain's CDR3 is CASTRGLAGADTQYF. As DNA, the CDR3 is TGTGCCAGCACCCGGGGACTAGCGGGAGCAGATACGCAGTATTTT.

The chain links TRBV7-2 to TRBJ2-1; the match to TRBD2 covers 12 bases. The V gene's germline CDR1 is SGHTA and CDR2 FQGNSA. CDR3 length: 16 residues. After removal of 5 bases from V and 7 bases from J, the junction contained 9 bases not matched to a gene. In nucleotides, the CDR3 is TGTGCCAGCAGCGAATCTAGCGGGAGGGCGGAAAATGAGCAGTTCTTC. It codes for CASSESSGRAENEQFF.

This clonotype was observed a handful of times. The CDR3 loop reads CSATPFGAVWSPLHF. The CDR3 DNA follows: TGCAGTGCTACACCTTTTGGGGCGGTATGGTCACCCCTCCACTTT. The chain employs TRBV20-1 and TRBJ1-6, with a weak D call TRBD1 (5 bases). The CDR3 loop spans 15 amino acids. Per germline, CDR1 DFQATT and CDR2 SNEGSKA (reference sequence). With 4 bases removed from V and 10 bases from J, the gap between germline ends came to 20 bases.

This clonotype has a handful of counts. CDR3 residues: CASSSLGARRETQYF. As DNA, the CDR3 is TGTGCCAGCAGTTCCCTGGGGGCCCGTCGCGAGACCCAGTACTTC. The chain combines TRBV12-3 or TRBV12-4 with TRBJ2-5; TRBD1 might be the D (6 bases). CDR3 length equals 15 residues. Trimming removed 4 bases from V and 5 bases from J, with 17 bases in between.

This clonotype occurred a few times. The V and J genes are TRBV6-5 and TRBJ2-5, with D unclear. The CDR3 covers 13 residues. The ends were cut back, 0 bases at V and 6 bases at J, with 8 bases in the middle. CDR1 and CDR2 from the germline V gene are MNHEY and SVGAGI. The CDR3 nucleotides read TGTGCCAGCAGTTACTCGAGTAGCAAGACCCAGTACTTC. Protein product: CASSYSSSKTQYF.

This clonotype has a handful of counts. The chain has TRBV11-2 and TRBJ2-6; 9 nucleotides align to TRBD2. Germline CDR1 reads SGHAT; CDR2 reads FQNNGV. This CDR3 is built from 19 residues. V was pared by 5 bases and J by 4 bases, with 15 bases of the junction left unmatched. This chain's CDR3 is CASSTYGGRASLGANVLTF. CDR3 sequence (DNA): TGTGCCAGCAGCACTTACGGCGGGAGGGCCTCTCTGGGGGCCAACGTCCTGACTTTC.

This clonotype was seen more than once but under ten times. The V and J genes are TRBV5-1 and TRBJ2-2, with D possibly matching TRBD2 (5 bases). The CDR3 contains 13 residues. The germline V gene encodes CDR1 SGHRS and CDR2 YFSETQ. Trimming stripped 3 bases from V and 7 bases from J, with 10 bases between. The CDR3 DNA reads TGCGCCAGCAGCTCGGCGACTAACGGGGAGCTGTTTTTT. Translating it yields CASSSATNGELFF.

CDR3 nucleotides: TGCGCCAGCAGCCAAGATCTCTGGAGCTCCTACAATGAGCAGTTCTTC. Its protein is CASSQDLWSSYNEQFF. V usage is TRBV4-1 and J usage is TRBJ2-1, with D unresolved. Germline CDR1 and CDR2: MGHRA and YSYEKL. This CDR3 has 16 amino acids. The ends were cut back, 0 bases at V and 0 bases at J, with 9 bases in the middle.

This clonotype was seen only a few times. The chain couples TRBV29-1 to TRBJ1-1, with D possibly matching TRBD1 (6 bases). The CDR3 totals 13 residues. V gave up 4 bases and J gave up 2 bases, with 11 bases separating them. Germline V gene lookup returns CDR1 SQVTM and CDR2 ANQGSEA. DNA for the CDR3: TGCAGCGTTGGGGCAGGGGCCAACACTGAAGCTTTCTTT. Protein sequence: CSVGAGANTEAFF.

This clonotype was observed many times. The CDR3 bases are TGTGCCAGCAGTTTAGGAGACAGGGGTTCTGAAGCTTTCTTT. Its protein is CASSLGDRGSEAFF. The chain recombines TRBV12-3 or TRBV12-4 with TRBJ1-1; TRBD1 matches at 8 bases. The J segment lost 6 bases and the V segment lost 1 base, leaving 4 bases of the junction unmatched. There are 14 residues in the CDR3.

This clonotype has a handful of counts. This chain connects TRBV7-2 to TRBJ1-5; 9 nucleotides agree with TRBD1. CDR3 size: 16 residues. The germline V gene encodes CDR1 SGHTA and CDR2 FQGNSA. V lost 3 bases to trimming and J lost 4 bases; unmatched junction nucleotides: 7. CDR3 nucleotides: TGTGCCAGCAGCTTGACATCGACAGGGGGAAATCAGCCCCAGCATTTT. It codes for CASSLTSTGGNQPQHF.

A few counts support this clonotype. V gene TRBV2 combines with J gene TRBJ2-2; D not certain. CDR1 and CDR2 (germline): SNHLY, FYNNEI. Trimming removed 7 bases from V and 6 bases from J, with 24 bases in between. This CDR3 has 17 residues. DNA for the CDR3: TGTGCCAGCATGAGTACTACGGAGTATCGTATGGCCGGGGAGCTGTTTTTT. This encodes CASMSTTEYRMAGELFF.

This clonotype has only a few counts. The CDR3 region has the DNA TGTGCCAGCAGTTACTCGAGCGGGGGAAGCTCCTACAATGAGCAGTTCTTC. Amino acid sequence: CASSYSSGGSSYNEQFF. The gene calls are TRBV6-5 and TRBJ2-1; 8 positions match TRBD2. This CDR3 has 17 residues. From germline, CDR1 is MNHEY and CDR2 SVGAGI. V was clipped by 0 bases and J by 0 bases; unmatched bases: 4.

This clonotype was picked up a small number of times. V is TRBV12-3 or TRBV12-4 and J is TRBJ1-4; possibly TRBD1 for D (5 bases). V lost 10 bases, J lost 3 bases, and 15 bases lay in between. This CDR3 contains 14 residues. CDR3 nucleotide sequence: TGTGCCACTAGCCAGGGTCTGGCTAATGAAAAACTGTTTTTT. Its protein product is CATSQGLANEKLFF.

In this sample, this clonotype turned up a few times. The V call is TRBV28, the J call TRBJ2-4; weak D call: TRBD2 (6 bases). The ends were cut back, 3 bases at V and 1 base at J, with 19 bases in the middle. The CDR3 has 18 residues. Germline values: CDR1 MDHEN, CDR2 SYDVKM. This CDR3 is CASSLPGLLDGAKNIQYF. DNA for the CDR3: TGTGCCAGCAGTTTGCCGGGACTCCTCGACGGGGCCAAAAACATTCAGTACTTC.

This clonotype has a handful of counts. V and J are TRBV21-1 and TRBJ2-7; the table's TRBD1 call for D was not verified on the DNA. TRBV21-1 is listed as a pseudogene. This CDR3 spans 17 amino acids. The CDR3 loop reads CASRVPGDRGFSYEQYF. The CDR3 DNA is TGTGCCAGCAGGGTCCCCGGGGACAGGGGGTTCTCCTACGAGCAGTACTTC.

Worth noting for this clonotype: At one end, the junction sequence differs from germline, possibly due to a read error. The chain has TRBV28 and TRBJ2-1, with TRBD1 matching over 7 bases. This CDR3 has 15 residues. In germline, CDR1 is MDHEN, CDR2 SYDVKM. The CDR3 protein is CASTLRDRKHNEQFF. DNA for the CDR3: TGTGCCAGCACTTTAAGGGACAGAAAACACAATGAGCAGTTCTTC.